The present TCR beta chain was sequenced within a study of cytomegalovirus exposure and HLA in healthy donors. 13 Jbeta primers and 60 Vbeta primers were used for the PCR. Method: immunoSEQ multiplex PCR; TCRdb's copy keeps in-frame clones and lacks some. The sample holds some 130,000 clones; about three quarters are singletons and the top ten take roughly 4%. The study, taken as a whole, reports: Cytomegalovirus status was reportedly diagnosed by the classifier with high sensitivity and specificity. Later work showed greater clonal expansion in HLA-associated TCR beta chains than in equally common others.

About this clone itself: What it binds is not known.

The junction had 7 bases not matched to a gene; V was cut back by 2 bases and J by 3 bases. There are 16 residues in the CDR3. CDR1 is MNHEY, CDR2 SVGAGI, per germline. This clonotype was sampled from a man in his forties or fifties in good health and CMV-seropositive. Sequenced sample: PBMCs. This chain uses TRBV6-5 with TRBJ2-1, with 7 nucleotides matching TRBD1. The CDR3 coding sequence is TGTGCCAGCAGTTACGCCGGGACAGCATACTACAATGAGCAGTTCTTC. This sequence encodes CASSYAGTAYYNEQFF.